The 28 T cell receptor beta chains below come from one sample, sequenced in a study of blood T cell repertoires in COVID-19. This table comes from immunoSEQ multiplex PCR, and its TCRdb copy is limited to in-frame clones, with some not included. This table holds about 260,000 clones, roughly 80% found once. Sequenced material: peripheral blood. These receptors all come from a man in his sixties who had recovered from COVID-19.

J is TRBJ2-1 and V is TRBV2, with D perhaps matching TRBD2 (5 bases). Germline V CDR1 and CDR2: SNHLY, FYNNEI. The CDR3 spans 15 residues. V dropped 4 bases and J dropped 0 bases, with 10 bases sitting between them. DNA of the CDR3: TGTGCCAGCAGTGTTGAGGGAAGCTCCTACAATGAGCAGTTCTTC. Translation: CASSVEGSSYNEQFF.

V and J are TRBV6-5 and TRBJ1-6, with TRBD1 matching 7 bases. CDR1 and CDR2 from the germline V gene are MNHEY and SVGAGI. Trimming removed 7 bases from V and 6 bases from J; junction bases left unmatched: 6. The CDR3 has 14 residues. The CDR3 DNA is TGTGCCAGCAAGACCTCAGGGGGTAATTCACCCCTCCACTTT. Translated: CASKTSGGNSPLHF.

This clone was seen only once. The chain has TRBV3-1 (or the pseudogene TRBV3-2) and TRBJ2-1; TRBD2 aligns across 8 bases. This CDR3 region has 16 residues. Per germline, CDR1 LGHDT and CDR2 YNNKEL (reference sequence). J was trimmed by 6 bases and V by 4 bases; bases with no gene match: 11. Here the CDR3 DNA reads TGTGCCAGCAGCCGACCCGGGACTAGTAGGCCCAATGAGCAGTTCTTC. Encoded protein: CASSRPGTSRPNEQFF.

The genes are TRBV28 and TRBJ1-1; D possibly corresponds to TRBD1 (6 bases). Trimming took 5 bases from V and 3 from J, leaving 19 bases between them. This CDR3 contains 16 residues. The germline gives CDR1 MDHEN, CDR2 SYDVKM. In DNA form, the CDR3 reads TGTGCCAGCAGTCCCCATGAGGGAGGGGGAGACACTGAAGCTTTCTTT. This translates into CASSPHEGGGDTEAFF.

J is TRBJ2-2 and V is TRBV6-5, with 14 bases identical to TRBD2. The CDR3 covers 15 residues. Trimming cost V 8 bases and J 5 bases; bases outside gene matches: 4. CDR1 MNHEY and CDR2 SVGAGI come from the germline V gene. This CDR3 reads CASGLAGGRTGELFF. The CDR3 nucleotides are TGTGCCAGCGGACTAGCGGGGGGAAGGACCGGGGAGCTGTTTTTT.

V is TRBV3-1 (or the pseudogene TRBV3-2) and J is TRBJ1-1; D may be TRBD1 (5 bases). The CDR3 has 13 residues. V gave up 4 bases and J gave up 3 bases, with 9 bases separating them. CDR1 is LGHDT and CDR2 is YNNKEL in the germline V gene (reference sequence). The CDR3: CASSLFRDTEAFF. CDR3 coding DNA: TGTGCCAGCAGCCTCTTCAGGGACACTGAAGCTTTCTTT.

A single count supports this clone. This chain uses TRBV11-2 with TRBJ1-2, with no clear D. CDR1 and CDR2 (germline): SGHAT, FQNNGV. Deletions cut 0 bases from V and 2 bases from J, with 7 bases between. CDR3 length: 14 amino acids. CDR3 nucleotide sequence: TGTGCCAGCAGCTTAGATTACTCAAACTATGGCTACACCTTC. Translation gives CASSLDYSNYGYTF.

The V and J genes are TRBV2 and TRBJ2-2; 9 bases align to TRBD1. V trimming: 4 bases; J trimming: 4 bases; junction bases outside the gene matches: 7. From germline, CDR1 is SNHLY and CDR2 FYNNEI. The CDR3 runs 16 residues. DNA for the CDR3: TGTGCCAGCAGTGGGCCGAGGACAGGGGTCACCGGGGAGCTGTTTTTT. Protein product: CASSGPRTGVTGELFF. Drawing the rest from reference TRBV2 and TRBJ2-2, the complete variable domain is EPEVTQTPSHQVTQMGQEVILRCVPISNHLYFYWYRQILGQKVEFLVSFYNNEISEKSEIFDDQFSVERPDGSNFTLKIRSTKLEDSAMYFCASSGPRTGVTGELFFGEGSRLTVL.

This clone was seen just once. J is TRBJ1-1 and V is TRBV19; D call uncertain. Looked up from germline, CDR1 is LNHDA and CDR2 is SQIVND (reference sequence). V lost 4 bases to trimming and J lost 1 base, with 13 bases between them. CDR3 length: 15 residues. The chain's CDR3 is CASSTPQKQNTEAFF. In DNA form, the CDR3 reads TGTGCCAGTAGTACTCCCCAAAAGCAGAACACTGAAGCTTTCTTT.

This chain connects TRBV27 to TRBJ2-7; 7 bases line up with TRBD1. J was trimmed by 2 bases and V by 3 bases; bases with no gene match: 16. Germline V gene sequence: CDR1 MNHEY, CDR2 SMNVEV (reference sequence). The CDR3 sequence is 18 residues long. CDR3 in DNA: TGTGCCAGCAGTTTCACTTTCTTCGGGACAGAAAATACCTACGAGCAGTACTTC. Protein: CASSFTFFGTENTYEQYF.

Worth noting for this clone: This sample also contains other DNA sequences that code for the same CDR3. The CDR3 sequence: CASSKQGYEQYF. CDR3 in DNA: TGTGCCAGCAGTAAGCAGGGCTACGAGCAGTACTTC. The chain recombines TRBV6-5 with TRBJ2-7; D perhaps matches TRBD1 (5 bases). Trimming pared 5 bases from V and 3 bases from J, leaving 8 bases between. Per the germline V gene, CDR1 is MNHEY and CDR2 is SVGAGI. The CDR3 is made up of 12 amino acids.

The CDR3 is CASSLVRTGSGNTIYF. In DNA form, the CDR3 reads TGTGCCAGCAGCTTAGTAAGGACAGGCTCTGGAAACACCATATATTTT. The chain recombines TRBV7-8 with TRBJ1-3, with TRBD1 identical over 7 bases. The CDR3 runs to 16 residues. Looked up from germline, CDR1 is SGHVS and CDR2 is FQNEAQ. V shed 1 base, J shed 0 bases, and the junction held 3 bases outside the gene matches.

CDR3 protein: CASRGGMSGELFF. The CDR3 DNA reads as TGTGCCAGCAGAGGAGGGATGTCCGGGGAGCTGTTTTTT. The chain carries TRBV6-5 and TRBJ2-2, with D maybe TRBD2 (6 bases). The CDR3 length is 13 residues. Germline V gives CDR1 MNHEY, CDR2 SVGAGI. V was trimmed by 6 bases and J by 6 bases, leaving 11 bases between them.

The gene calls are TRBV5-6 and TRBJ1-2; D not certain. The CDR3 covers 16 residues. Germline lookup yields CDR1 SGHDT and CDR2 YYEEEE. V lost 0 bases to trimming and J lost 5 bases, with 17 bases between them. The DNA for the CDR3 is TGTGCCAGCAGCTTGGAGGGCGGGGTACGCGGTTATGGCTACACCTTC. Translating gives CASSLEGGVRGYGYTF.

The rearrangement links TRBV7-2 to TRBJ2-1, with TRBD2 matching 7 bases. This CDR3 region has 15 residues. Looked up from germline, CDR1 is SGHTA and CDR2 is FQGNSA. With V trimmed by 5 bases and J by 15 bases, 19 bases remained unmatched. The CDR3: CASSRTGTTIWGRFF. For the CDR3, the DNA is TGTGCCAGCAGCCGGACCGGGACTACGATTTGGGGTCGGTTCTTC.

V is TRBV12-3 or TRBV12-4 and J is TRBJ1-2; no clear D. This CDR3 region has 13 residues. Trimming took 5 bases from V and 5 from J, leaving 12 bases between them. The CDR3 bases are TGTGCCAGCAGTCCGCACGTTACATATGGCTACACCTTC. Residues: CASSPHVTYGYTF.

V gene TRBV6-5 combines with J gene TRBJ1-6, with a tentative D call TRBD1 (5 bases). CDR1 is MNHEY, CDR2 SVGAGI, per germline. The CDR3 is 12 amino acids. The ends were cut back, 6 bases at V and 8 bases at J, with 8 bases in the middle. This chain's CDR3 is CASSDRYSPLHF. CDR3 bases: TGTGCCAGCAGCGACAGATATTCACCCCTCCACTTT.

The chain carries TRBV5-5 and TRBJ1-4; TRBD1 matches at 7 bases. Per germline, CDR1 SGHKS and CDR2 YYEKEE (reference sequence). J was trimmed by 3 bases and V by 2 bases; bases with no gene match: 4. The CDR3 contains 15 residues. CDR3 loop: CASSLVTGANEKLFF. The CDR3 DNA follows: TGTGCCAGCAGCTTAGTAACAGGGGCTAATGAAAAACTGTTTTTT.

The chain carries TRBV20-1 and TRBJ1-1, with D uncertain. Trimming stripped 1 base from V and 3 bases from J, with 3 bases between. CDR1 and CDR2 (germline): DFQATT, SNEGSKA (reference sequence). The length of the CDR3 is 11 residues. CDR3 amino acids: CSARVYTEAFF. The CDR3 nucleotides are TGCAGTGCTAGAGTCTACACTGAAGCTTTCTTT.

The chain joins TRBV5-6 to TRBJ2-2; 7 nucleotides align to TRBD2. Germline lookup yields CDR1 SGHDT and CDR2 YYEEEE. CDR3 size: 16 residues. V shed 3 bases and J 7 bases; nucleotides not matched to a gene: 12. The CDR3 loop is CASSWDSGSYGGELFF. The DNA for the CDR3 is TGTGCCAGCAGCTGGGATAGCGGGTCGTACGGCGGGGAGCTGTTTTTT.

V usage is TRBV14 and J usage is TRBJ2-5, with unresolved D. Trimming pared 1 base from V and 6 bases from J, leaving 9 bases between. The germline V gene encodes CDR1 SGHDN and CDR2 FVKESK. CDR3 length: 13 residues. CDR3 nucleotide sequence: TGTGCCAGCAGCCAAGCGGGTCTGAAGACCCAGTACTTC. It encodes CASSQAGLKTQYF. Complete variable domain (other parts from reference TRBV14 and TRBJ2-5): EAGVTQFPSHSVIEKGQTVTLRCDPISGHDNLYWYRRVMGKEIKFLLHFVKESKQDESGMPNNRFLAERTGGTYSTLKVQPAELEDSGVYFCASSQAGLKTQYFGPGTRLLVL.

The chain recombines TRBV18 with TRBJ2-5; D not resolved. The CDR3 consists of 13 residues. Trimming shortened V by 7 bases and J by 2 bases, and 11 bases separated the two germline ends. Germline V lookup: CDR1 KGHSH, CDR2 LQKENI. CDR3 residues: CASLLALQETQYF. CDR3 nucleotides: TGTGCCAGCTTGTTAGCCTTACAAGAGACCCAGTACTTC.

The CDR3 DNA is TGCACCAGCAGCCACGGATCCGGGACTGAAGCTTTCTTT. This translates into CTSSHGSGTEAFF. The chain couples TRBV1 to TRBJ1-1. TRBV1 is given as a pseudogene. This CDR3 contains 13 residues.

CDR3 sequence: CASSLKPRSAGEETQYF. The CDR3 DNA is TGTGCCAGCAGCTTAAAGCCCCGGTCGGCGGGGGAAGAGACCCAGTACTTC. V and J are TRBV7-2 and TRBJ2-5, with 7 bases matching TRBD2. The V gene's germline CDR1 is SGHTA and CDR2 FQGNSA. The J segment lost 3 bases and the V segment lost 2 bases, leaving 12 bases of the junction unmatched. CDR3 size: 17 residues.

J is TRBJ2-3 and V is TRBV12-5, with TRBD1 matching 7 bases. The germline CDR1 and CDR2 sequences are LGHNT and FRNRAP. Unmatched junction bases numbered 7, after V lost 2 bases and J lost 2 bases. CDR3 length equals 16 residues. The CDR3 protein is CASGLRGQFYTDTQYF. As DNA, the CDR3 is TGTGCTAGTGGTTTGCGGGGACAGTTCTACACAGATACGCAGTATTTT. The entire variable domain, with the rest obtained from reference TRBV12-5 and TRBJ2-3, is as follows: DARVTQTPRHKVTEMGQEVTMRCQPILGHNTVFWYRQTMMQGLELLAYFRNRAPLDDSGMPKDRFSAEMPDATLATLKIQPSEPRDSAVYFCASGLRGQFYTDTQYFGPGTRLTVL.

V and J are TRBV9 and TRBJ2-1; D might be TRBD1 (6 bases). CDR3 length: 13 residues. V shed 3 bases and J shed 10 bases, with 14 bases lying between them. Per the germline V gene, CDR1 is SGDLS and CDR2 is YYNGEE. The CDR3 DNA reads TGTGCCAGCAGCGCGCAGGACAGTTCAGAGCAGTTCTTC. It is translated as CASSAQDSSEQFF.

V usage is TRBV7-2 and J usage is TRBJ2-1, with a tentative D call TRBD2 (6 bases). CDR1 and CDR2 from the germline V gene are SGHTA and FQGNSA. CDR3 length: 16 amino acids. V dropped 5 bases and J dropped 0 bases, with 14 bases sitting between them. CDR3 sequence reads: CASSRARGSSYNEQFF. As DNA, the CDR3 is TGTGCCAGCAGCCGCGCCCGGGGGAGCTCCTACAATGAGCAGTTCTTC.

In its sample, this clone was seen once. The chain joins TRBV19 to TRBJ1-5; 10 nucleotides match TRBD1. Trimming cost V 7 bases and J 4 bases; bases outside gene matches: 7. Looked up from germline, CDR1 is LNHDA and CDR2 is SQIVND (reference sequence). The length of the CDR3 is 15 residues. The DNA for the CDR3 is TGTGCCAGTAAAATGGACAGGGGGTGGAATCAGCCCCAGCATTTT. It yields the protein CASKMDRGWNQPQHF.